The clone carrying this T cell receptor (beta chain) was seen at least ten times. Its cognate antigen is unknown. The CDR3 sequence is 16 residues long. Trimming at V came to 3 bases and at J to 7 bases, leaving 10 bases not matched to a gene. The data are from a study of regulatory T cells in long-lasting Graves disease. Study-level results: With persistent disease, TRBV28, TRBJ1-2 and TRBJ2-5 were the favored segments.

The time point denotes: newly diagnosed GD, antithyroid drugs for less than 3 months. TCR sequences were obtained from RNA taken from PBMCs. Assembly of TCR beta libraries relied on iRepertoire HTBI primers together with Arm-PCR of CDR3 regions. TCRdb redid the calling of the multiplex PCR reads with MiXCR, one entry per CDR3 protein. The sample holds 440,000 or so distinct CDR3 sequences; more than 12% are singletons and the top ten take 16%. These records were also assigned to another study, of T cells in Graves' hyperthyroidism and ophthalmopathy.

This chain connects TRBV12-3 or TRBV12-4 to TRBJ2-1; 9 bases map to TRBD2. The TCR was taken from a young woman with Graves disease. The input for sequencing was peripheral blood mononuclear cells (PBMCs), taken at new diagnosis, from a patient treated with antithyroid drugs. The CDR3 spells CASSFRLSGSGNEQFF. DNA of the CDR3: TGTGCCAGCAGTTTCAGGCTTAGCGGGAGTGGGAATGAGCAGTTCTTC.